This T cell receptor beta chain was identified during a study of T cell responses to AZD1222 COVID-19 vaccine. General observations from the study: Clonal diversity was possibly underestimated; the donors were predominantly white British and more often female. There were vaccine-associated CD4 TCRs across spike, dominant at 160-218 and 743-854. Only a handful of people who got AZD1222 tested seropositive at baseline.

A remark on this clone: Its antigen remains unknown.

Data came from immunoSEQ multiplex PCR; TCRdb stores just in-frame clones and leaves some out. The sample includes roughly 99,000 clones, around 92% seen only once; the top ten take 8% to 10%. Trimming stripped 1 base from V and 7 bases from J, with 13 bases between. The CDR3 loop spans 13 amino acids. The germline gives CDR1 GTSNPN, CDR2 SVGIG (reference sequence). The sample here was peripheral blood, taken 28 days after the second AZD1222 dose. The sequence derives from an adult who received the AZD1222 COVID-19 vaccine. The chain has TRBV30 and TRBJ1-2; TRBD1 is a possible D gene (5 bases). Here the CDR3 DNA reads TGTGCCTGGAGTGCTGGGACTCCCAGTGGCTACACCTTC. This translates into CAWSAGTPSGYTF.